These T cell receptor beta chains were read from a single sample in a study of blood T cells in healthy people across ages. In TCRdb, the 5' RACE reads were re-called with MiXCR into one record per CDR3 protein. Counted here are 800,000 to 950,000 distinct CDR3 sequences, roughly 35% occurring once; the ten biggest clones make up roughly 13%. The material sequenced was blood. The receptors were gathered from a man between 18 and 35 years old in good health. CDR3s include the opening cysteine and the closing phenylalanine or tryptophan. Only part of the rows carry a size: once, few, many, or a class if the clone is expanded.

clone size: NA
V gene: TRBV12-3/TRBV12-4
J gene: TRBJ2-2
CDR3 protein: CASGPTAGRGTGELFF

clone size: NA
V gene: TRBV4-2
J gene: TRBJ1-2
CDR3 protein: CASSQGGVSSNYGYTF

clone size: few
V gene: TRBV20-1
J gene: TRBJ2-3
CDR3 protein: CSASGTGGADTQYF

clone size: many
V gene: TRBV4-2
J gene: TRBJ2-7
CDR3 protein: CASSHGLAVSYEQYF

clone size: many
V gene: TRBV20-1
J gene: TRBJ2-6
CDR3 protein: CSASPPVGANVLTF

clone size: NA
V gene: TRBV14
J gene: TRBJ2-6
CDR3 protein: CASSHNGRASGANVLTF

clone size: many
V gene: TRBV10-3
J gene: TRBJ2-2
CDR3 protein: CAISEPGGSNTGELFF

clone size: few
V gene: TRBV2
J gene: TRBJ2-7
CDR3 protein: CASSAEGTGTDRYEQYF

clone size: NA
V gene: TRBV27
J gene: TRBJ2-7
CDR3 protein: CASSLLGQGDHEQYF

clone size: few
V gene: TRBV5-1
J gene: TRBJ1-1
CDR3 protein: CTSSAGLNTEAFF

clone size: few
V gene: TRBV6-2/TRBV6-3
J gene: TRBJ1-2
CDR3 protein: CASTRPSTANYGYTF

clone size: NA
V gene: TRBV7-2
J gene: TRBJ1-6
CDR3 protein: CASSSQRGRSSYNSPLHF

clone size: NA
V gene: TRBV4-2
J gene: TRBJ1-2
CDR3 protein: CASSQGGRESYGYTF

clone size: few
V gene: TRBV7-8
J gene: TRBJ1-1
CDR3 protein: CASSLAGEGGTEAFF

clone size: few
V gene: TRBV7-6
J gene: TRBJ1-2
CDR3 protein: CASSLGGRDGYTF

clone size: NA
V gene: TRBV20-1
J gene: TRBJ2-1
CDR3 protein: CSARDAAGSSYNEQFF

clone size: NA
V gene: TRBV20-1
J gene: TRBJ2-7
CDR3 protein: CSVRTGEKEQYF

clone size: NA
V gene: TRBV25-1
J gene: TRBJ2-5
CDR3 protein: CASSDAWGAGETQYF

clone size: NA
V gene: TRBV25-1
J gene: TRBJ2-5
CDR3 protein: CASRRGQGAVNEQYF

clone size: NA
V gene: TRBV4-3
J gene: TRBJ1-1
CDR3 protein: CASSQTIGLQFQAFF

clone size: few
V gene: TRBV20-1
J gene: TRBJ1-4
CDR3 protein: CSARWMGVDEKLFF

clone size: NA
V gene: TRBV5-1
J gene: TRBJ1-1
CDR3 protein: CASSWVGQNTEAFF

clone size: NA
V gene: TRBV7-2
J gene: TRBJ2-5
CDR3 protein: CASRPTSGGAGETQYF

clone size: NA
V gene: TRBV15
J gene: TRBJ2-2
CDR3 protein: CATSSGLGTATGELFF

clone size: few
V gene: TRBV7-2
J gene: TRBJ2-1
CDR3 protein: CASSYRTGENEQFF

clone size: NA
V gene: TRBV6-6
J gene: TRBJ1-4
CDR3 protein: CASSRTGGTNEKLFF

clone size: many
V gene: TRBV7-2
J gene: TRBJ2-5
CDR3 protein: CASSPRRGTKETQYF

clone size: many
V gene: TRBV20-1
J gene: TRBJ2-7
CDR3 protein: CSARRQGDTYEQYF

clone size: NA
V gene: TRBV12-3/TRBV12-4
J gene: TRBJ1-3
CDR3 protein: CASSLTTGNTIYF

clone size: NA
V gene: TRBV6-5
J gene: TRBJ1-6
CDR3 protein: CASTGQGNGSPLHF

clone size: few
V gene: TRBV20-1
J gene: TRBJ2-1
CDR3 protein: CSANPGQGTNEQFF

clone size: many
V gene: TRBV12-3/TRBV12-4
J gene: TRBJ1-4
CDR3 protein: CASGRTGVEKLFF

clone size: NA
V gene: TRBV12-3/TRBV12-4
J gene: TRBJ1-2
CDR3 protein: CASSLADLYGYTF

clone size: NA
V gene: TRBV14
J gene: TRBJ1-2
CDR3 protein: CASSPGWLGYGYTF

clone size: NA
V gene: TRBV19
J gene: TRBJ1-4
CDR3 protein: CASSILAGQREKLFF

clone size: NA
V gene: TRBV6-5
J gene: TRBJ1-4
CDR3 protein: CASSPVRGDEKLFF

clone size: many
V gene: TRBV20-1
J gene: TRBJ2-3
CDR3 protein: CSAAELARSTDTQYF